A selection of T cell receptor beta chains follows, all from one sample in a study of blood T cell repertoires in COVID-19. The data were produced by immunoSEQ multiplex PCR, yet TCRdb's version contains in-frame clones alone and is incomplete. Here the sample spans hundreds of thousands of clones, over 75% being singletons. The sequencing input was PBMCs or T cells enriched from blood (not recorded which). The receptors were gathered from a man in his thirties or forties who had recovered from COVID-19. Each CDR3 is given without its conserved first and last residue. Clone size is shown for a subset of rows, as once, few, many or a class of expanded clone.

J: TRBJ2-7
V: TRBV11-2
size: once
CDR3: ASSLTVRALNEQY

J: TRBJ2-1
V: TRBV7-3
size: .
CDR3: ASSSAGLTNEQF

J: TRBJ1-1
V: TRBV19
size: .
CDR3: ASSWRQPGDTEAF

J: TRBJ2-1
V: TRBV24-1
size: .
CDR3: ATSDALTSSIYNEQF

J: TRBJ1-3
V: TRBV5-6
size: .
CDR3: ASSLRTGYGNTIY

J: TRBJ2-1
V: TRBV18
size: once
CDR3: ASSPPVESEQF

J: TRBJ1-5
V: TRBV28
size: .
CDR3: ASSLEIDNRQPQH

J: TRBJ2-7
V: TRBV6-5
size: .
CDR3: ASSYGSGSLYEQY

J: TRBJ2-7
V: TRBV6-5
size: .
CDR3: ASIGTGTGAYEQY

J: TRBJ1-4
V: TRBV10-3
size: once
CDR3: AIRGGLNNEKLF

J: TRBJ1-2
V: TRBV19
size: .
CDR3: ASSIQGLRGYT

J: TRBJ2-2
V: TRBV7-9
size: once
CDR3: ASRVNRATGELF

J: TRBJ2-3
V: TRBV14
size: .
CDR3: ASSPSTDTQY

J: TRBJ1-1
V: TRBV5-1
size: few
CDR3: ASSRGLNTEAF

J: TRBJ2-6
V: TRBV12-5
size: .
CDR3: ASGLDPKSDSLNSGANVLT

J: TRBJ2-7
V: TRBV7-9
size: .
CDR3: ASSLALNEQY

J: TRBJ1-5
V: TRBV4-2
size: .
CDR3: ASSQVGRGEGNQPQH

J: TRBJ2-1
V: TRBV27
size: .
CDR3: ASSKLAGGYNEQF

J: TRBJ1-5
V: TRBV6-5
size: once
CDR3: ASRGRTGDQPQH

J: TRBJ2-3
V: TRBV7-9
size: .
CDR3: ASSLARGATDTQY

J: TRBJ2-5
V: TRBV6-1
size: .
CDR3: ASSETSGRDPRTQY

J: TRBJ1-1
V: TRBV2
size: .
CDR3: ASTTKWANTEAF

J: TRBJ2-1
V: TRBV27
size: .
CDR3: ASSTTLRGSYNEQF

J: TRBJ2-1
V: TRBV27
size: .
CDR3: ASSLGTSGRSNEQF

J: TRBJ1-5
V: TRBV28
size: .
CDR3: ASSSGGTNQPQH

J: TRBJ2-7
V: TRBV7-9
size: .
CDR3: ASSLAGTGAEQY

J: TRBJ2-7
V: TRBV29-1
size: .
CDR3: SVELQDRGEQY

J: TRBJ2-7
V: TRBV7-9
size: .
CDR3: ASSEGTGTQY

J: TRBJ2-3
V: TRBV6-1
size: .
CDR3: ASSDAGMADTQY

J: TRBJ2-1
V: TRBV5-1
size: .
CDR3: ASSLGQPYNEQF

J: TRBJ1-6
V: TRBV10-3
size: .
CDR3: AIRDSISYNSPLH

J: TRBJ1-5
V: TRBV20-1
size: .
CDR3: SASDAPGVGNQPQH

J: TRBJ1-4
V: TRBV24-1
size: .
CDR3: ATSETGEGTNEKLF

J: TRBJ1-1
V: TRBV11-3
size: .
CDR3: ASSFPTVNTEAF

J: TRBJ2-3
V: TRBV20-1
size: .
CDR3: SASSPEEDTQY

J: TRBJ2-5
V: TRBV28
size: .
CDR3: ASSPLSELEGRQETQY

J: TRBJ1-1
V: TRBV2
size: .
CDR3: ASSIWGRFTEAF

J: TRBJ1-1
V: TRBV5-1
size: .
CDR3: ASSTQTENTEAF

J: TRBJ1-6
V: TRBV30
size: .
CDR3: AGQSGGNSPLH

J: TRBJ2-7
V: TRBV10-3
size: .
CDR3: AISRTGTYEQY

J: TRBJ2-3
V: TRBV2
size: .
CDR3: ASTRGRAEDTQY

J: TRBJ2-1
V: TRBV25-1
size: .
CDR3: ASSYAGYNEQF

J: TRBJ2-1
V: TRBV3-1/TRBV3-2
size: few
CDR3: ASTHAGSYNEQF

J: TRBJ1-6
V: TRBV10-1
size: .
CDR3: ASSELRNNSPLH

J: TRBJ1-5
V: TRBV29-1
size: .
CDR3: SVATGVGNQPQH

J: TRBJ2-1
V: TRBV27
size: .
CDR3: ASSLGDYYNEQF

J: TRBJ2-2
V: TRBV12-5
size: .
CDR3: ASGLYYSTDTGELF